Listed here is a single T cell receptor beta chain. Its cognate antigen is unknown. The investigators reverse transcribed all of the isolated RNA, so they sequenced expressed TCRB transcripts. TCRdb keeps only in-frame clones here, not all; method: immunoSEQ multiplex PCR. The sample lists about 160,000 clones, less than 9.5% occurring once. This record comes from a study of beta chain features in type 1 diabetes. Regarding the study as a whole: The naive, central memory and Treg TCRB repertoires showed an apparent similarity that was greater among patients than among healthy donors. Among all four CD4+ subsets, Type 1 diabetes patients had TCRB CDR3s that were moderately but significantly shorter.

V was trimmed by 0 bases and J by 1 base, leaving 18 bases between them. This CDR3 contains 18 residues. CDR1 is MGHRA and CDR2 is YSYEKL in the germline V gene. Sequencing was done on a sample of central memory CD4+ T cells from blood. The chain carries TRBV4-1 and TRBJ1-1, with D perhaps TRBD1 (6 bases). The clonotype comes from a woman in her forties with type 1 diabetes. In nucleotides, the CDR3 is TGCGCCAGCAGCCAAGAAGGGAGAGGGGGAGCGTGGAACACTGAAGCTTTCTTT. Translating it yields CASSQEGRGGAWNTEAFF.